Listed below are T cell receptor beta chains from one sample, sequenced in a study of T cells in Graves' hyperthyroidism and ophthalmopathy. TCRdb reprocessed the multiplex PCR reads via MiXCR and lists one record per CDR3 protein. The table includes 600,000 to 700,000 distinct CDR3 sequences, about 45% detected once. The sample taken for sequencing was peripheral blood or thyroid tissue (not recorded which). The receptors shown here come from an adult man with Graves' disease, either hyperthyroidism or ophthalmopathy (not recorded which). Both conserved end residues are part of each CDR3. The order of the fields is clone size, V gene, CDR3 protein. The size of a clone is reported for some rows only, either as once, few or many, or as a class for expanded clones.

>-|TRBV20-1
CSARPGLADVDYQQYF
>once|TRBV7-8
CASGLWPQETQYF
>once|TRBV10-3
CAISEWGHEGEQYF
>-|TRBV7-9
CASSPGTRVSYEQYF
>many|TRBV9
CASSVASNYNSPLHF
>many|TRBV9
CASSVSSGGQETQYF
>-|TRBV12-3/TRBV12-4
CASSLASTGTLPSEQYF
>-|TRBV27
CASSIQPNTEAFF
>-|TRBV7-3
CASSDGRTNTGETQYF
>-|TRBV7-8
CASSQTGTEKHYGYTF
>once|TRBV15
CATSRSGTTNSPLHF
>few|TRBV20-1
CSARTSGYTGELFF
>-|TRBV2
CASSKADLSYEQYF
>-|TRBV7-2
CASSLVGSRNYNEKLFF
>once|TRBV24-1
CASSLTRGPGQPQHF
>-|TRBV29-1
CSAFSRDGTSGSSYEQYF
>many|TRBV10-3
CAISEGPPNSPLHF
>few|TRBV3-1
CASSQAGGGGTEAFF
>-|TRBV7-9
CASSQPSGQPYEQYF
>-|TRBV7-2
CASSLSGNDNEKLFF
>-|TRBV11-1
CASSWTGSQGYTF
>many|TRBV7-9
CASSPSGGPQETQYF
>many|TRBV29-1
CSVEDRPSSGANVLTF
>-|TRBV7-2
CASIHRDKYF
>-|TRBV9
CASSVDTGQGYTEAFF
>-|TRBV7-2
CASSLGYRGGTDTQYF
>-|TRBV2
CACSEVLGQAFF
>-|TRBV29-1
CSVIQGTEKLFF
>-|TRBV19
CATTGTPSNQPQHF
>many|TRBV24-1
CATKGSTGPQHF
>few|TRBV20-1
CSANDRVNQPQHF
>many|TRBV2
CASSDGGTGLFNQPQHF
>-|TRBV24-1
CAGDSSDVRGGYTF
>-|TRBV7-2
CASSLDGVHEQYF
>few|TRBV2
CASTPGPGAIYGYTF
>few|TRBV9
CASRSDAGALTEAFF
>few|TRBV20-1
CSAGTGSNQPQHF
>-|TRBV7-8
CASSLKGAGINQPQHF
>-|TRBV7-9
CASSRVRVGDREQYF
>-|TRBV19
CANSIYPGSSYEQYF
>-|TRBV3-1
CASSLRMGLGARVSYERYF
>few|TRBV10-3
CAISESGGGGLNTEAFF
>-|TRBV20-1
CSASSGEETQYF
>once|TRBV20-1
CSARDRGDSRVEAFF